What follows are 28 T cell receptor beta chains derived from one specimen sequenced in a study of immune heterogeneity within non-small cell lung tumors. Multiplex PCR amplified the TCR beta CDR3 region. Its first round ran for around 11 cycles with 32 V and 13 J primers. MiXCR, run by TCRdb on the multiplex PCR reads, gives a single entry per CDR3 protein. The table lists 9,500 to 13,000 distinct CDR3 sequences, less than 30% of them singletons, with over 20% in the top ten. Template input was genomic DNA from bulk tumor (about 600 ng per sample). Doctors removed several biopsies from each primary tumor during surgery, keeping them far apart. Patients underwent curative surgery for untreated, newly diagnosed non-small cell lung cancer. The sequencing sample was made of lung tumor tissue. All receptors derive from a woman aged 45-65 years with non-small cell lung cancer.

CDR3 residues: CASNDRGRNTQYF. In DNA form, the CDR3 reads TGTGCCAGCAATGACAGGGGTAGAAATACGCAGTATTTT. The chain links TRBV6-2 or TRBV6-3 to TRBJ2-3, with 8 bases that match TRBD1. J was trimmed by 7 bases and V by 7 bases; bases with no gene match: 7. Germline V CDR1 and CDR2: MNHEY, SVGEGT. CDR3 size: 13 residues.

The V call is TRBV5-1, the J call TRBJ2-1; 9 bases align to TRBD2. The V segment lost 4 bases and the J segment 4 bases; nucleotides outside the gene matches: 6. The CDR3 has 15 amino acids. Germline CDR1 SGHRS, CDR2 YFSETQ. The CDR3 region is CASSPPTSGYNEQFF. The CDR3 region has the DNA TGCGCCAGCAGCCCGCCGACTAGCGGTTACAATGAGCAGTTCTTC. The full variable domain, in which reference TRBV5-1 and TRBJ2-1 provide the parts outside the CDR3, is KAGVTQTPRYLIKTRGQQVTLSCSPISGHRSVSWYQQTPGQGLQFLFEYFSETQRNKGNFPGRFSGRQFSNSRSEMNVSTLELGDSALYLCASSPPTSGYNEQFFGPGTRLTVL.

This clonotype appeared many times. The CDR3 loop reads CASSLKTSGKETQYF. The CDR3 bases are TGTGCCAGCAGCCTCAAGACTAGCGGAAAAGAGACCCAGTACTTC. The chain employs TRBV13 and TRBJ2-5, with 9 bases aligning to TRBD2. V trimming: 5 bases; J trimming: 3 bases; junction bases outside the gene matches: 7. The germline V gene encodes CDR1 PRHDT and CDR2 FYEKMQ (reference sequence). The CDR3 consists of 15 residues.

This clonotype came up many times. The genes are TRBV15 and TRBJ1-4; unclear D gene. Trimming stripped 0 bases from V and 6 bases from J, with 14 bases between. There are 16 residues in the CDR3. Germline V gives CDR1 LNHNV, CDR2 YYDKDF (reference sequence). CDR3 nucleotide sequence: TGTGCCACCAGCAGAGAGATGCCGGGGTGGGATGAAAAACTGTTTTTT. Translated: CATSREMPGWDEKLFF.

This clonotype was counted at least ten times. The V call is TRBV20-1, the J call TRBJ1-6; 7 nucleotides match TRBD1. Per germline, CDR1 DFQATT and CDR2 SNEGSKA (reference sequence). The junction had 6 bases not matched to a gene; V was cut back by 0 bases and J by 7 bases. There are 15 residues in the CDR3. In DNA, the CDR3 is TGCAGTGCTAGAGATCAGGGCAGGGGGAATTCACCCCTCCACTTT. Residues: CSARDQGRGNSPLHF.

This chain joins TRBV18 and TRBJ2-1, with 7 bases identical to TRBD1. Germline CDR1 is KGHSH and CDR2 is LQKENI. V trimming: 6 bases; J trimming: 4 bases; junction bases outside the gene matches: 12. CDR3 length equals 16 residues. CDR3 DNA: TGTGCCAGCTCGTTAATTAGAGGACAGGTTTACAATGAGCAGTTCTTC. It translates to CASSLIRGQVYNEQFF.

Many counts were recorded for this clonotype. The chain is built from TRBV3-1 and TRBJ2-2; D not resolved. The V end lost 10 bases, the J end lost 0 bases, and 15 bases lay between the germline ends. The CDR3 totals 15 residues. Per the germline V gene, CDR1 is LGHDT and CDR2 is YNNKEL (reference sequence). The chain's CDR3 is CAIPKEPANTGELFF. The DNA of the CDR3 is TGTGCCATCCCGAAGGAGCCCGCGAACACCGGGGAGCTGTTTTTT.

The CDR3 sequence: CASSYSALNRNEQYF. CDR3 DNA sequence: TGTGCCAGCAGTTACTCAGCATTGAACCGGAACGAGCAGTACTTC. The genes are TRBV6-5 and TRBJ2-7; D call uncertain. This CDR3 comprises 15 residues. Germline V gene lookup returns CDR1 MNHEY and CDR2 SVGAGI. Trimming left V 0 bases short and J 5 bases short, with 14 bases between.

V and J are TRBV20-1 and TRBJ2-7, with D tentatively TRBD2 (7 bases). With 5 bases removed from V and 6 bases from J, the gap between germline ends came to 20 bases. This CDR3 contains 14 residues. The V gene's germline CDR1 is DFQATT and CDR2 SNEGSKA (reference sequence). The CDR3 coding sequence is TGCAGTGCTGGGGGGGCCCACCCTATGGGCGAGCAGTACTTC. Encoded protein: CSAGGAHPMGEQYF.

This clonotype came up many times. V gene TRBV11-2 combines with J gene TRBJ2-2; D tentatively fits TRBD1 or TRBD2 (5 bases each). With 2 bases removed from V and 6 bases from J, the gap between germline ends came to 16 bases. The CDR3 is 16 residues long. CDR1 is SGHAT, CDR2 FQNNGV, per germline. CDR3 sequence: CASSLILPGAAGELFF. The CDR3 region has the DNA TGTGCCAGCAGCTTAATTCTACCCGGGGCGGCCGGGGAGCTGTTTTTT. The variable domain in full, with the rest retrieved from reference TRBV11-2 and TRBJ2-2, is EAGVAQSPRYKIIEKRQSVAFWCNPISGHATLYWYQQILGQGPKLLIQFQNNGVVDDSQLPKDRFSAERLKGVDSTLKIQPAKLEDSAVYLCASSLILPGAAGELFFGEGSRLTVL.

This clonotype came up a few times. A much larger clone lies a single base off, so this may be a read error. The chain couples TRBV20-1 to TRBJ2-7; TRBD2 agrees at 9 bases. V gave up 4 bases and J gave up 2 bases; unmatched junction bases: 6. The germline V gene has CDR1 DFQATT and CDR2 SNEGSKA (reference sequence). This CDR3 contains 14 residues. The CDR3 is CSATSGVRTYEQYF. As DNA, the CDR3 is TGCAGTGCTACTAGCGGGGTCCGCACCTACGAGCAGTACTTC.

Comment on this clonotype: Just one base apart from a much larger clone, this may be a read error. V and J are TRBV19 and TRBJ2-1; the match to TRBD2 covers 11 bases. The germline V gene has CDR1 LNHDA and CDR2 SQIVND (reference sequence). This CDR3 spans 14 amino acids. V lost 3 bases to trimming and J lost 7 bases; unmatched junction nucleotides: 2. CDR3 sequence: CASSMTSGINEQFF. The DNA of the CDR3 is TGTGCCAGTAGTATGACTAGCGGGATAAATGAGCAGTTCTTC.

This clonotype was counted many times. The chain has TRBV20-1 and TRBJ2-5, with D unresolved. Between the trimmed V and J ends, which lost 6 bases and 1 base, there was a span of 9 bases. Germline CDR1 is DFQATT and CDR2 is SNEGSKA (reference sequence). The CDR3 runs 12 residues. CDR3 sequence reads: CSASKRQETQYF. The DNA of the CDR3 is TGCAGTGCATCCAAGCGCCAAGAGACCCAGTACTTC.

To note about this clonotype: This may be a read error, as it is one base from a much larger clone. The chain recombines TRBV9 with TRBJ1-1, with a possible D match to TRBD1 (5 bases). CDR1 and CDR2 from the germline V gene are SGDLS and YYNGEE. This CDR3 contains 19 residues. Trimming left V 4 bases short and J 1 base short, with 26 bases between. CDR3 loop: CASSTTTPSYQGQNTEAFF. The CDR3 DNA reads TGTGCCAGCAGCACCACAACCCCCTCCTACCAGGGTCAGAACACTGAAGCTTTCTTT.

The sample holds a few counts of this clonotype. The V and J genes are TRBV20-1 and TRBJ2-3; 7 bases are a match to TRBD2. Germline V CDR1 and CDR2: DFQATT, SNEGSKA (reference sequence). The CDR3 consists of 16 residues. The ends lost 5 bases at V and 6 bases at J; junction bases unmatched: 17. The CDR3 DNA reads as TGCAGTGCTCCCCGCATTGGCGGGGGAACATTTGATACGCAGTATTTT. Translating it yields CSAPRIGGGTFDTQYF.

This clonotype is classed as medium-sized (0.01 to 0.1%). The gene calls are TRBV4-1 and TRBJ2-5; D is uncertain. The CDR3 totals 14 residues. CDR1 is MGHRA and CDR2 is YSYEKL in the germline V gene. V lost 1 base to trimming and J lost 3 bases, with 9 bases between them. The CDR3 here is CASSQGPGEETQYF. The CDR3 DNA reads TGCGCCAGCAGCCAAGGGCCGGGTGAAGAGACCCAGTACTTC.

This clonotype is deemed medium-sized (0.01 to 0.1%). The rearrangement links TRBV3-1 to TRBJ1-6, with no clear D. The germline CDR1 and CDR2 sequences are LGHDT and YNNKEL (reference sequence). The ends were cut back, 2 bases at V and 6 bases at J, with 5 bases in the middle. The CDR3 is 13 residues long. Written as DNA, the CDR3 is TGTGCCAGCAGCCAATTTGGTAATTCACCCCTCCACTTT. Its translation is CASSQFGNSPLHF. Together with reference TRBV3-1 and TRBJ1-6, the CDR3 gives the full variable domain: DTAVSQTPKYLVTQMGNDKSIKCEQNLGHDTMYWYKQDSKKFLKIMFSYNNKELIINETVPNRFSPKSPDKAHLNLHINSLELGDSAVYFCASSQFGNSPLHFGNGTRLTVT.

This clonotype was observed many times. This chain links TRBV20-1 with TRBJ1-5; D not resolved. This CDR3 has 15 residues. Germline V gives CDR1 DFQATT, CDR2 SNEGSKA (reference sequence). Trimming took off 0 bases at V and 4 bases at J, with 13 bases between the two ends. The CDR3 protein is CSARDPGKWNQPQHF. CDR3 sequence (DNA): TGCAGTGCTAGAGATCCGGGAAAATGGAATCAGCCCCAGCATTTT.

This clonotype counts as medium-sized (0.01 to 0.1%). V usage is TRBV28 and J usage is TRBJ2-3, with D uncertain. Deletions cut 2 bases from V and 2 bases from J, with 11 bases between. This CDR3 region has 15 residues. The germline CDR1 and CDR2 sequences are MDHEN and SYDVKM. This CDR3 reads CASSLVTLPTDTQYF. The CDR3 DNA follows: TGTGCCAGCAGTTTAGTGACACTTCCCACAGATACGCAGTATTTT.

This clonotype was seen at least ten times. The CDR3 loop reads CASGGRDGYTF. CDR3 bases: TGTGCCAGCGGGGGAAGGGATGGCTACACCTTC. The chain joins TRBV19 to TRBJ1-2; possible D gene TRBD1, 5 bases. The CDR3 is 11 residues long. Germline V lookup: CDR1 LNHDA, CDR2 SQIVND (reference sequence). Trimming removed 9 bases from V and 6 bases from J, with 11 bases in between.

This clonotype is categorized as medium-sized. The chain joins TRBV6-1 to TRBJ2-7; 7 bases are shared with TRBD1. The CDR3 extends over 18 amino acids. Germline-derived CDR1 and CDR2 are MNHNS and SASEGT. V was pared by 3 bases and J by 3 bases, with 17 bases of the junction left unmatched. The chain's CDR3 is CASSDYRDSVIGDYEQYF. Here the CDR3 DNA reads TGTGCCAGCAGTGATTATCGGGACAGTGTGATTGGGGACTACGAGCAGTACTTC.

This clonotype was counted a few times. The V call is TRBV11-2, the J call TRBJ2-3; D is undetermined. Per the germline V gene, CDR1 is SGHAT and CDR2 is FQNNGV. This CDR3 has 13 amino acids. V was cut by 4 bases and J by 5 bases, with 10 bases left in between. The CDR3 reads CASSYGPKDTQYF. In DNA form, the CDR3 reads TGTGCCAGCAGCTACGGGCCCAAAGATACGCAGTATTTT.

This clonotype was seen repeatedly, ten times or more. The V and J genes are TRBV20-1 and TRBJ2-1, with no clear D. This CDR3 comprises 14 residues. Germline V gene lookup returns CDR1 DFQATT and CDR2 SNEGSKA (reference sequence). The ends were cut back, 1 base at V and 3 bases at J, with 10 bases in the middle. The CDR3 sequence is CSARVQFIYNEQFF. In DNA, the CDR3 is TGCAGTGCTAGAGTTCAGTTTATCTACAATGAGCAGTTCTTC.

This clonotype was observed at least ten times. CDR3: CASSKGYGSQPGTIYEQYF. The CDR3 bases are TGTGCCAGTAGTAAGGGTTACGGGTCCCAGCCAGGGACTATTTACGAGCAGTACTTC. This chain joins TRBV19 and TRBJ2-7; TRBD2 aligns across 7 bases. After removal of 4 bases from V and 4 bases from J, the junction contained 22 bases not matched to a gene. Germline V gene sequence: CDR1 LNHDA, CDR2 SQIVND (reference sequence). The CDR3 runs to 19 residues.

The sample holds many counts of this clonotype. In DNA, the CDR3 is TGTGCCAGTACCCCCGGGACAGGGAGAAACCGGAGGACACCCCTCCACTTT. Encoded protein: CASTPGTGRNRRTPLHF. The chain joins TRBV19 to TRBJ1-6, with 9 nucleotides matching TRBD1. J gave up 11 bases and V 7 bases, and 18 bases lay outside the gene matches. CDR3 length: 17 residues. Per the germline V gene, CDR1 is LNHDA and CDR2 is SQIVND (reference sequence). Supplemented by reference TRBV19 and TRBJ1-6, the full variable domain reads DGGITQSPKYLFRKEGQNVTLSCEQNLNHDAMYWYRQDPGQGLRLIYYSQIVNDFQKGDIAEGYSVSREKKESFPLTVTSAQKNPTAFYLCASTPGTGRNRRTPLHFGNGTRLTVT.

The chain employs TRBV5-4 and TRBJ2-5; 9 bases map to TRBD1. Germline-derived CDR1 and CDR2 are SGHNT and YYREEE (reference sequence). V trimming: 0 bases; J trimming: 4 bases; junction bases outside the gene matches: 7. This CDR3 spans 16 amino acids. The CDR3 here is CASSLGGGQGRETQYF. In DNA form, the CDR3 reads TGTGCCAGCAGCTTGGGCGGGGGACAGGGACGAGAGACCCAGTACTTC. Variable domain in full (rest from reference TRBV5-4 and TRBJ2-5): ETGVTQSPTHLIKTRGQQVTLRCSSQSGHNTVSWYQQALGQGPQFIFQYYREEENGRGNFPPRFSGLQFPNYSSELNVNALELDDSALYLCASSLGGGQGRETQYFGPGTRLLVL.

Of note for this clonotype: A read error may explain this, as a much larger clone is one base away. V gene TRBV10-3 combines with J gene TRBJ2-2; a possible D gene is TRBD2 (5 bases). This CDR3 comprises 16 residues. Germline loops: CDR1 ENHRY, CDR2 SYGVKD. The CDR3 coding sequence is TGTGCCACCAGTGGCGCCCTAGCAGCGAACACCGGGGAGCTGTTTTTT. The encoded protein is CATSGALAANTGELFF.

This clonotype is medium-sized by share. The rearrangement uses TRBV6-1 and TRBJ2-7, with 8 bases that match TRBD1. Germline values: CDR1 MNHNS, CDR2 SASEGT. V dropped 6 bases and J dropped 0; count of bases not matched to a gene: 7. The CDR3 runs to 15 residues. CDR3 sequence (DNA): TGTGCCAGCAGGAGTGCCGGGACAGGCTCCTACGAGCAGTACTTC. It specifies CASRSAGTGSYEQYF.